Following are 19 T cell receptor beta chains from one sample sequenced in a study of PD-L1 blockade in urothelial cancer. Time point of the sample: pretreatment peripheral blood. Repertoires were generated with immunoSEQ multiplex PCR, while TCRdb's copy carries only in-frame clones and drops some. The sample contains fewer than 85,000 clones, around 84% of which appear only once. Sequenced material: PBMCs, taken around atezolizumab (anti-PD-L1) treatment. The receptors stem from a woman aged 70-85 years with urothelial cancer.

V gene TRBV6-6 combines with J gene TRBJ1-1, with 7 nucleotides matching TRBD1. The V and J ends lost 2 bases and 2 bases, in that order; junction bases with no gene match: 5. This CDR3 comprises 15 residues. Germline loops: CDR1 MNHNY, CDR2 SVGAGI (reference sequence). The CDR3 coding sequence is TGTGCCAGCAGTTACCCTAGGGGGCTTAACACTGAAGCTTTCTTT. This sequence encodes CASSYPRGLNTEAFF.

This chain links TRBV7-9 with TRBJ2-1, with TRBD1 matching over 7 bases. The CDR3 runs to 15 residues. Trimming took 4 bases from V and 5 from J; bases not matched to a gene: 8. Germline CDR1 SEHNR, CDR2 FQNEAQ (reference sequence). The CDR3 loop is CASSSSGTDHNEQFF. Here the CDR3 DNA reads TGTGCCAGCAGCTCCTCCGGGACAGACCACAATGAGCAGTTCTTC.

J is TRBJ2-7 and V is TRBV27; D is perhaps TRBD1 (5 bases). In germline, CDR1 is MNHEY, CDR2 SMNVEV (reference sequence). V lost 2 bases and J 6 bases, leaving 8 bases between the germline ends. The CDR3 runs 12 residues. This CDR3 reads CASSLVGAEQYF. CDR3 DNA sequence: TGTGCCAGCAGTTTAGTAGGGGCCGAGCAGTACTTC.

The J gene is TRBJ2-5, the V gene TRBV7-2; no firm D call. This CDR3 comprises 14 residues. Trimming took 1 base from V and 5 from J, leaving 11 bases between them. Germline assignment: CDR1 SGHTA and CDR2 FQGNSA. CDR3 loop: CASSLVPGWETQYF. The CDR3 nucleotides are TGTGCCAGCAGCTTAGTCCCGGGTTGGGAGACCCAGTACTTC.

This rearrangement joins TRBV6-5 to TRBJ2-5; tentatively, D is TRBD2 (5 bases). The CDR3 sequence is 14 residues long. Looked up from germline, CDR1 is MNHEY and CDR2 is SVGAGI. Trimming took 6 bases from V and 0 from J, leaving 11 bases between them. As DNA, the CDR3 is TGTGCCAGCAGCCCCCGGGGTGACCAAGAGACCCAGTACTTC. This codes for CASSPRGDQETQYF.

The chain uses TRBV6-1 and TRBJ2-5; TRBD1 matches at 8 bases. The CDR3 spans 13 residues. Per germline, CDR1 MNHNS and CDR2 SASEGT. Trimming cost V 5 bases and J 4 bases; bases outside gene matches: 3. The CDR3 reads CASSSRGRETQYF. The CDR3 DNA reads TGTGCCAGCAGTAGCAGGGGGCGAGAGACCCAGTACTTC.

The gene calls are TRBV7-8 and TRBJ2-1; 8 bases fit TRBD1. V dropped 5 bases and J dropped 8; count of bases not matched to a gene: 14. The germline gives CDR1 SGHVS, CDR2 FQNEAQ. The CDR3 is 16 amino acids. The CDR3 here is CASSLSRGGQGDEQFF. CDR3 nucleotide sequence: TGTGCCAGCAGCCTAAGTCGGGGTGGACAGGGCGATGAGCAGTTCTTC.

J is TRBJ1-1 and V is TRBV18; 9 bases map to TRBD1. With V trimmed by 0 bases and J by 4 bases, 9 bases remained unmatched. Looked up from germline, CDR1 is KGHSH and CDR2 is LQKENI. The CDR3 spans 17 residues. CDR3 sequence reads: CASSPPFTGQGFTEAFF. The CDR3 DNA reads as TGTGCCAGCTCACCACCGTTTACGGGACAGGGTTTCACTGAAGCTTTCTTT.

V is TRBV9 and J is TRBJ2-2; no clear D gene. With 0 bases removed from V and 0 bases from J, the gap between germline ends came to 9 bases. This CDR3 region has 16 residues. From germline, CDR1 is SGDLS and CDR2 YYNGEE. Here the CDR3 DNA reads TGTGCCAGCAGCGTAGACTCTAGATCGAACACCGGGGAGCTGTTTTTT. Protein sequence: CASSVDSRSNTGELFF.

The chain links TRBV27 to TRBJ2-5; TRBD1 matches 8 bases. The V gene's germline CDR1 is MNHEY and CDR2 SMNVEV (reference sequence). Germline trimming cut 5 bases from V and 6 bases from J; bases unmatched to any gene: 5. This CDR3 contains 13 residues. The CDR3 spells CASSPGQGKTQYF. Written as DNA, the CDR3 is TGTGCCAGCAGTCCAGGACAGGGCAAGACCCAGTACTTC.

This clone appeared a single time. This chain links TRBV5-1 with TRBJ2-4; TRBD2 matches 7 bases. The J segment lost 5 bases and the V segment lost 4 bases, leaving 9 bases of the junction unmatched. CDR3 size: 15 residues. Germline loops: CDR1 SGHRS, CDR2 YFSETQ. The CDR3 region has the DNA TGCGCCAGCAGCGTCCAGGGAGGGTACGAAAACATTCAGTACTTC. It codes for CASSVQGGYENIQYF.

In this sample, this clone turned up a few times. This chain connects TRBV5-4 to TRBJ1-1; 8 bases match TRBD1. There are 15 residues in the CDR3. V lost 4 bases and J lost 3; bases outside the gene matches: 8. Germline V gene data show CDR1 as SGHNT and CDR2 as YYREEE (reference sequence). CDR3 in DNA: TGTGCCAGCAGCGGAAACAGGGGGATGTACACTGAAGCTTTCTTT. The encoded protein is CASSGNRGMYTEAFF.

The rearrangement links TRBV27 to TRBJ2-5, with TRBD2 matching 14 bases. The CDR3 has 18 amino acids. The trim removed 10 bases at V and 2 bases at J, leaving 15 bases unmatched. CDR1 MNHEY and CDR2 SMNVEV come from the germline V gene (reference sequence). CDR3 nucleotides: TGTGCCACCAGACCCACCGGACTAGCGGGAGGATTGCAAGAGACCCAGTACTTC. It translates to CATRPTGLAGGLQETQYF.

The rearrangement links TRBV11-2 to TRBJ1-4, with D possibly TRBD1 on 6 matching bases. The CDR3 is 15 residues long. Germline V lookup: CDR1 SGHAT, CDR2 FQNNGV. The V end lost 5 bases, the J end lost 3 bases, and 13 bases lay between the germline ends. CDR3 sequence: CASSQAAGANEKLFF. DNA of the CDR3: TGTGCCAGCAGCCAAGCAGCAGGGGCTAATGAAAAACTGTTTTTT.

V and J are TRBV6-5 and TRBJ2-7, with 9 positions matching TRBD1. The CDR3 is made up of 15 amino acids. Trimming took 5 bases from V and 9 from J; bases not matched to a gene: 14. Germline lookup yields CDR1 MNHEY and CDR2 SVGAGI. The CDR3 DNA reads as TGTGCCAGCAGTCCTGGGACAGGGTGGGGATCTTTGCAGTACTTC. It yields the protein CASSPGTGWGSLQYF.

The rearrangement joins TRBV19 to TRBJ2-1, with 7 bases aligning to TRBD2. Germline trimming cut 3 bases from V and 5 bases from J; bases unmatched to any gene: 7. The length of the CDR3 is 15 residues. Germline V gene lookup returns CDR1 LNHDA and CDR2 SQIVND (reference sequence). CDR3 in amino acids: CASSIGGRADNEQFF. Here the CDR3 DNA reads TGTGCCAGTAGTATTGGTGGGAGGGCCGACAATGAGCAGTTCTTC. Filled out from reference TRBV19 and TRBJ2-1, the complete variable domain reads DGGITQSPKYLFRKEGQNVTLSCEQNLNHDAMYWYRQDPGQGLRLIYYSQIVNDFQKGDIAEGYSVSREKKESFPLTVTSAQKNPTAFYLCASSIGGRADNEQFFGPGTRLTVL.

In DNA form, the CDR3 reads TGCAGCGTTGGTCGTGGAACGGGTACTGAAGCTTTCTTT. Protein product: CSVGRGTGTEAFF. This chain joins TRBV29-1 and TRBJ1-1; D remains ambiguous. CDR1 is SQVTM, CDR2 ANQGSEA, per germline. The CDR3 has 13 residues. The ends were cut back, 4 bases at V and 5 bases at J, with 14 bases in the middle.

This rearrangement joins TRBV6-5 to TRBJ1-2, with D maybe TRBD1 (6 bases). The CDR3 runs 14 residues. The germline CDR1 and CDR2 sequences are MNHEY and SVGAGI. With 6 bases removed from V and 0 bases from J, the gap between germline ends came to 11 bases. The CDR3 nucleotides read TGTGCCAGCAGGGAGACAGGAGCTAACTATGGCTACACCTTC. Its protein product is CASRETGANYGYTF.

The V gene is TRBV7-9, the J gene TRBJ2-7; a possible D gene is TRBD2 (5 bases). The CDR3 extends over 14 amino acids. The V end lost 2 bases, the J end lost 2 bases, and 10 bases lay between the germline ends. Germline CDR1 reads SEHNR; CDR2 reads FQNEAQ (reference sequence). The CDR3 is CASSLMGSPYEQYF. The CDR3 DNA follows: TGTGCCAGCAGCTTAATGGGGAGCCCCTACGAGCAGTACTTC.